One T cell receptor beta chain is described in this entry. These data are taken from a study of blood T cell repertoires in COVID-19. The wider study: COVID-19 samples, acute and convalescent, were from the United States, Italy and Spain. Sources were T cells, B-cell-depleted T cells, or PBMCs; the material itself was cDNA or gDNA.

This CDR3 has 16 residues. Germline V gives CDR1 LGHNA, CDR2 YNFKEQ. The V segment lost 3 bases and the J segment 0 bases; nucleotides outside the gene matches: 4. In the source study's methods: Reference gene primer amplification yielded estimated nucleated cell counts. TCRdb's table, derived via immunoSEQ multiplex PCR, lists solely in-frame clones and lacks some. Clone size and the V and J calls come from that table; the DNA yielded D and trimming. The table shows 60,000 to 75,000 clones, with around 86% occurring only once. Sequencing used peripheral blood. The TCR originated in a man aged 25 to 40 with acute or convalescent COVID-19. V usage is TRBV4-2 and J usage is TRBJ2-1; 8 positions match TRBD2. The DNA of the CDR3 is TGTGCCAGCAGCCATACTAGCGGCCACTCCTACAATGAGCAGTTCTTC. Its protein product is CASSHTSGHSYNEQFF.